The rows below give T cell receptor beta chains drawn from one sample of a study of somatic mutations in cytotoxic T cells in rheumatoid arthritis. The assay was immunoSEQ multiplex PCR, and TCRdb's table has in-frame clones only and misses some. The table has nearly 3,000 clones, approximately 90% seen once; the top ten hold 15%. The sample taken for sequencing was CD8+ T cells sorted from blood. The receptors were sampled from a woman between 18 and 30 years old with rheumatoid arthritis. Each CDR3 is given without its conserved first and last residue. The order of the fields is V gene, CDR3 protein.

TRBV9 | ASSSGTSGSLQF
TRBV19 | ASSIALGRGQPQH
TRBV29-1 | SVASSYNEQF
TRBV4-1 | ASSQVGSGSAGELF
TRBV7-8 | ASSKYDRLYSNQPQH
TRBV6-1 | ASSVVGTDTQY
TRBV5-1 | ASSLNSYEQY
TRBV4-3 | ASSQDLRGYEQF
TRBV29-1 | SVAGLDTGELF
TRBV7-9 | ASSDSGRAREQY
TRBV5-6 | ASIQGGAFYNEQF